The 5 T cell receptor beta chains below all came from one sample that was sequenced in a study of regulatory T cells in long-lasting Graves disease. Arm-PCR of CDR3 regions with iRepertoire HTBI primers generated TCR beta libraries. TCRdb re-derived calls from the multiplex PCR reads in MiXCR, one entry per CDR3 protein. The data show about 450,000 distinct CDR3 sequences, 14% seen once. Time point defined: newly diagnosed GD, antithyroid drugs for less than 3 months. The TCR library was made from RNA extracted from PBMCs. These records were also assigned to another study, of T cells in Graves' hyperthyroidism and ophthalmopathy.

This sample comprised peripheral blood mononuclear cells (PBMCs), obtained at new diagnosis, from a patient treated with antithyroid drugs. These receptors all come from a woman between 45 and 60 years old with Graves disease.

This clonotype was counted a few times. V gene TRBV4-1 combines with J gene TRBJ1-1; D may be TRBD1 (6 bases). Germline V gene lookup returns CDR1 MGHRA and CDR2 YSYEKL. The V end was cut by 4 bases, the J end by 0 bases, with 9 bases between. CDR3 size: 14 residues. As DNA, the CDR3 is TGCGCCAGCAGCCGGACAGATCTGAACACTGAAGCTTTCTTT. The encoded protein is CASSRTDLNTEAFF.

This clonotype has ten or more counts. CDR3 sequence: CASSLADYRTSGTYNEQFF. CDR3 in DNA: TGTGCCAGCAGCTTAGCGGACTACCGGACTAGCGGGACCTACAATGAGCAGTTCTTC. This chain links TRBV7-9 with TRBJ2-1, with TRBD2 matching 12 bases. CDR1 is SEHNR, CDR2 FQNEAQ, per germline (reference sequence). The CDR3 is 19 residues long. V trimming: 0 bases; J trimming: 2 bases; junction bases outside the gene matches: 8.

This clonotype was seen many times. The chain is built from TRBV29-1 and TRBJ2-5; D uncertain. Trimming took off 5 bases at V and 5 bases at J, with 6 bases between the two ends. The germline CDR1 and CDR2 sequences are SQVTM and ANQGSEA. The CDR3 consists of 10 residues. In nucleotides, the CDR3 is TGCAGCGTTCGGGTGGAGACCCAGTACTTC. As protein: CSVRVETQYF. The full variable domain, rest sourced from reference TRBV29-1 and TRBJ2-5, is SAVISQKPSRDICQRGTSLTIQCQVDSQVTMMFWYRQQPGQSLTLIATANQGSEATYESGFVIDKFPISRPNLTFSTLTVSNMSPEDSSIYLCSVRVETQYFGPGTRLLVL.

This rearrangement joins TRBV5-1 to TRBJ2-7; 7 bases fit TRBD2. CDR1 SGHRS and CDR2 YFSETQ come from the germline V gene. V lost 4 bases, J lost 4 bases, and 8 bases stayed unmatched. The CDR3 length is 14 residues. CDR3 region: CASSKGTKDYEQYF. The CDR3 DNA reads as TGCGCCAGCAGCAAAGGGACTAAAGATTACGAGCAGTACTTC.

There are many counts of this clonotype. This chain uses TRBV5-1 with TRBJ2-3, with 12 nucleotides matching TRBD2. V lost 0 bases and J lost 5; bases outside the gene matches: 4. From germline, CDR1 is SGHRS and CDR2 YFSETQ. The CDR3 consists of 16 residues. CDR3 nucleotides: TGCGCCAGCAGCTTGGCCAAGGGACTAGCGGGAGATACGCAGTATTTT. The encoded protein is CASSLAKGLAGDTQYF.